These T cell receptor beta chains were read from a single sample in a study of T cell repertoires in cytomegalovirus infection. TCRdb processed the reads anew with MiXCR; each CDR3 protein has one entry. The table records a few hundred thousand distinct CDR3 sequences, 9.1% of them present only once. Sample: PBMCs. These receptors were taken from a human donor in good health (CMV status not recorded). Some clones in this sample may be carry-over from other donors' samples. The CDR3 runs from the conserved cysteine through the conserved F or W. D genes are given only for firm matches. Size values are once, few and many counts, or a class for expanded clones, and some rows have none.

d_call: TRBD1; clone_size: many; v_call: TRBV11-2; j_call: TRBJ1-6; cdr3_aa: CASSRTGIGSPLHF
d_call: -; clone_size: many; v_call: TRBV7-2; j_call: TRBJ1-5; cdr3_aa: CASSSSRGQPQHF
d_call: -; clone_size: many; v_call: TRBV29-1; j_call: TRBJ2-5; cdr3_aa: CSVDRGNQETQYF
d_call: TRBD1; clone_size: many; v_call: TRBV14; j_call: TRBJ2-7; cdr3_aa: CASSPRDRATYEQYF
d_call: TRBD2; clone_size: many; v_call: TRBV6-1; j_call: TRBJ2-5; cdr3_aa: CASSEAPLAGGLGETQYF
d_call: TRBD1; clone_size: many; v_call: TRBV5-5; j_call: TRBJ1-2; cdr3_aa: CASSLWTGVANYGYTF
d_call: -; clone_size: -; v_call: TRBV20-1; j_call: TRBJ1-2; cdr3_aa: CSAPLGSLGYGYTF
d_call: -; clone_size: many; v_call: TRBV7-2; j_call: TRBJ1-3; cdr3_aa: CASRAGISGNTIYF
d_call: -; clone_size: few; v_call: TRBV30; j_call: TRBJ1-1; cdr3_aa: CAWSGGGLNTEAFF
d_call: TRBD2; clone_size: many; v_call: TRBV10-2; j_call: TRBJ2-1; cdr3_aa: CASSVTSGRALEQFF
d_call: -; clone_size: -; v_call: TRBV7-2; j_call: TRBJ1-1; cdr3_aa: CASSLVGRGQNTEAFF
d_call: TRBD2; clone_size: -; v_call: TRBV7-2; j_call: TRBJ2-7; cdr3_aa: CASSSTPVRLAGIYEQYF
d_call: -; clone_size: many; v_call: TRBV12-3/TRBV12-4; j_call: TRBJ1-2; cdr3_aa: CASSPGRAWDGYTF
d_call: -; clone_size: many; v_call: TRBV7-2; j_call: TRBJ1-3; cdr3_aa: CASSLVGSYSGNTIYF
d_call: -; clone_size: many; v_call: TRBV9; j_call: TRBJ1-2; cdr3_aa: CASSAYLLSGGDGYTF
d_call: -; clone_size: few; v_call: TRBV7-2; j_call: TRBJ1-3; cdr3_aa: CASSLGDPAQLSGNTIYF
d_call: TRBD2; clone_size: many; v_call: TRBV19; j_call: TRBJ2-1; cdr3_aa: CASSPGLAGPLEQFF
d_call: -; clone_size: many; v_call: TRBV7-2; j_call: TRBJ2-5; cdr3_aa: CASSSGSGPQYF
d_call: TRBD1; clone_size: many; v_call: TRBV7-2; j_call: TRBJ1-4; cdr3_aa: CASSPGQAREKLFF
d_call: -; clone_size: -; v_call: TRBV28; j_call: TRBJ1-3; cdr3_aa: CASSTWATGNTIYF
d_call: -; clone_size: -; v_call: TRBV25-1; j_call: TRBJ1-2; cdr3_aa: CASSGGTNANYGYTF
d_call: TRBD2; clone_size: many; v_call: TRBV7-2; j_call: TRBJ2-1; cdr3_aa: CASHPGTSGYEQFF
d_call: TRBD1; clone_size: -; v_call: TRBV7-8; j_call: TRBJ1-1; cdr3_aa: CASSLRQGARGTEAFF
d_call: TRBD1; clone_size: few; v_call: TRBV7-2; j_call: TRBJ1-1; cdr3_aa: CASSSTGGRNTEAFF
d_call: -; clone_size: many; v_call: TRBV19; j_call: TRBJ1-5; cdr3_aa: CASSIEGLSNQPQHF
d_call: -; clone_size: -; v_call: TRBV6-8; j_call: TRBJ1-4; cdr3_aa: CASSYSYREDEKLFF
d_call: -; clone_size: -; v_call: TRBV19; j_call: TRBJ1-1; cdr3_aa: CASSIQGVNTEAFF
d_call: -; clone_size: -; v_call: TRBV7-9; j_call: TRBJ2-7; cdr3_aa: CASSRPHEQYF
d_call: -; clone_size: many; v_call: TRBV7-2; j_call: TRBJ1-3; cdr3_aa: CASSLATGRHSGNTIYF
d_call: -; clone_size: few; v_call: TRBV20-1; j_call: TRBJ2-1; cdr3_aa: CSAQLPSSYNEQFF
d_call: TRBD1; clone_size: many; v_call: TRBV12-3/TRBV12-4; j_call: TRBJ1-1; cdr3_aa: CASSLAQPTGVTEAFF
d_call: -; clone_size: few; v_call: TRBV4-1; j_call: TRBJ2-2; cdr3_aa: CASSQDMGTGELFF
d_call: -; clone_size: many; v_call: TRBV7-2; j_call: TRBJ2-7; cdr3_aa: CASSSSPVFRRRGKNYEQYF
d_call: -; clone_size: few; v_call: TRBV18; j_call: TRBJ2-7; cdr3_aa: CASSARAAGYEQYF
d_call: TRBD1; clone_size: -; v_call: TRBV19; j_call: TRBJ1-5; cdr3_aa: CASSITAGGRSNQPQHF
d_call: TRBD1; clone_size: many; v_call: TRBV7-2; j_call: TRBJ1-4; cdr3_aa: CASSLADRGNEKLFF
d_call: TRBD2; clone_size: few; v_call: TRBV6-1; j_call: TRBJ2-1; cdr3_aa: CASSRSGSSNEQFF
d_call: TRBD2; clone_size: few; v_call: TRBV19; j_call: TRBJ2-3; cdr3_aa: CASSIGALAAFTDTQYF
d_call: TRBD2; clone_size: -; v_call: TRBV12-3/TRBV12-4; j_call: TRBJ2-1; cdr3_aa: CASSPVGGYGNEQFF
d_call: -; clone_size: many; v_call: TRBV7-2; j_call: TRBJ1-2; cdr3_aa: CASSSGVVYGYTF
d_call: -; clone_size: many; v_call: TRBV7-2; j_call: TRBJ2-3; cdr3_aa: CASQRWADTQYF
d_call: -; clone_size: many; v_call: TRBV11-3; j_call: TRBJ1-5; cdr3_aa: CASSVRSKPGYSQPQHF
d_call: -; clone_size: many; v_call: TRBV7-9; j_call: TRBJ1-4; cdr3_aa: CASSSAGRGEKLFF
d_call: -; clone_size: many; v_call: TRBV19; j_call: TRBJ1-1; cdr3_aa: CASSNPLTGIGENTEAFF
d_call: -; clone_size: many; v_call: TRBV29-1; j_call: TRBJ2-1; cdr3_aa: CSVLAPDSANEQFF
d_call: TRBD1; clone_size: many; v_call: TRBV7-3; j_call: TRBJ2-1; cdr3_aa: CASSTQSGTGNNEQFF
d_call: -; clone_size: few; v_call: TRBV6-2/TRBV6-3; j_call: TRBJ1-2; cdr3_aa: CASSSSPGIFYGYTF
d_call: TRBD1; clone_size: many; v_call: TRBV7-2; j_call: TRBJ1-4; cdr3_aa: CASSLDRVGLNEKLFF
d_call: TRBD2; clone_size: many; v_call: TRBV7-8; j_call: TRBJ2-3; cdr3_aa: CASSFNKPGLNSGGPPDTQYF
d_call: -; clone_size: many; v_call: TRBV6-2/TRBV6-3; j_call: TRBJ1-1; cdr3_aa: CASGQRMNTEAFF
d_call: -; clone_size: many; v_call: TRBV28; j_call: TRBJ2-1; cdr3_aa: CASSLQGLTEQFF
d_call: TRBD1; clone_size: many; v_call: TRBV12-3/TRBV12-4; j_call: TRBJ1-6; cdr3_aa: CASSSGTAFSSPLHF